One and the same sample provided the 10 T cell receptor beta chains below, sequenced in a study of T cell changes during pregnancy in multiple sclerosis. Assay used: immunoSEQ multiplex PCR; TCRdb lists only in-frame clones, some missing. The repertoire holds tens of thousands of clones, with approximately 92% as singletons. The specimen was CD4+ T cells from peripheral blood mononuclear cells, collected in the third trimester of pregnancy. These TCRs come from a female donor with multiple sclerosis, enrolled in a pregnancy study.

The V call is TRBV5-1, the J call TRBJ2-7; 8 nucleotides match TRBD1. This CDR3 comprises 15 residues. The germline gives CDR1 SGHRS, CDR2 YFSETQ. Trimming took 2 bases from V and 0 from J; bases not matched to a gene: 4. CDR3 nucleotides: TGCGCCAGCAGCTTTGGGACAGGCCTCTCCTACGAGCAGTACTTC. Translating it yields CASSFGTGLSYEQYF.

A single count supports this clone. Written as DNA, the CDR3 is TGTGCCAGCAGGCAGGATCGCTTCTCCGAAAAACTGTTTTTT. Translating gives CASRQDRFSEKLFF. This sequence joins TRBV6-4 and TRBJ1-4, with D hard to call. Trimming left V 6 bases short and J 8 bases short, with 16 bases between. The CDR3 sequence is 14 residues long. CDR1 and CDR2 (germline): MRHNA, SNTAGT.

The V call is TRBV2, the J call TRBJ1-1, with 7 bases aligning to TRBD1. From germline, CDR1 is SNHLY and CDR2 FYNNEI. J was trimmed by 1 base and V by 4 bases; bases with no gene match: 0. The CDR3 covers 13 residues. The CDR3 DNA sequence: TGTGCCAGCAGTGGACAGGGGAACACTGAAGCTTTCTTT. Amino acid sequence: CASSGQGNTEAFF.

The chain uses TRBV6-5 and TRBJ1-3; 7 bases map to TRBD1. The germline gives CDR1 MNHEY, CDR2 SVGAGI. Germline trimming cut 0 bases from V and 0 bases from J; bases unmatched to any gene: 2. CDR3 size: 16 residues. CDR3 bases: TGTGCCAGCAGTTACTCGCGGGACAGCTCTGGAAACACCATATATTTT. Translated, it gives CASSYSRDSSGNTIYF.

V and J are TRBV6-6 and TRBJ2-5; 9 bases are a match to TRBD1. Germline values: CDR1 MNHNY, CDR2 SVGAGI (reference sequence). The CDR3 extends over 15 amino acids. With 2 bases clipped from V and 4 bases from J, the junction kept 5 bases outside the gene matches. This chain's CDR3 is CASSYRQGGRETQYF. The CDR3 nucleotides read TGTGCCAGCAGTTACCGACAGGGGGGTAGAGAGACCCAGTACTTC.

The chain recombines TRBV19 with TRBJ1-4; TRBD1 is a possible D gene (5 bases). The CDR3 sequence is 16 residues long. Trimming shortened V by 6 bases and J by 6 bases, and 20 bases separated the two germline ends. Germline V gives CDR1 LNHDA, CDR2 SQIVND (reference sequence). CDR3 region: CASRNGRDSPYEKLFF. DNA of the CDR3: TGTGCCAGTAGGAATGGTCGGGACTCCCCATATGAAAAACTGTTTTTT.

For the CDR3, the DNA is TGTGCCAGCAGCTTCTTTGGCGGGAGTTCAGATGAGCAGTTCTTC. Its protein is CASSFFGGSSDEQFF. The chain carries TRBV5-4 and TRBJ2-1, with 7 bases that match TRBD2. After removal of 2 bases from V and 8 bases from J, the junction contained 10 bases not matched to a gene. The V gene's germline CDR1 is SGHNT and CDR2 YYREEE (reference sequence). The CDR3 totals 15 residues.

V and J are TRBV10-1 and TRBJ2-7; 8 bases fit TRBD1. The V segment lost 6 bases and the J segment 5 bases; nucleotides outside the gene matches: 9. The CDR3 covers 14 residues. CDR1 is WNHNN, CDR2 SYGVQD, per germline (reference sequence). DNA of the CDR3: TGCGCCAGCAGACCGGGACAGGAGGGTCACGAGCAGTACTTC. This codes for CASRPGQEGHEQYF.

The chain couples TRBV27 to TRBJ2-7, with 8 positions matching TRBD2. This CDR3 is 16 amino acids long. From germline, CDR1 is MNHEY and CDR2 SMNVEV (reference sequence). With 5 bases clipped from V and 0 bases from J, the junction kept 9 bases outside the gene matches. The CDR3 nucleotides read TGTGCCAGCAGTGGCTTAAGCAGCGGGAGCTCCTACGAGCAGTACTTC. It translates to CASSGLSSGSSYEQYF.

V and J are TRBV6-5 and TRBJ1-6, with D perhaps matching TRBD1 (6 bases). Deletions cut 7 bases from V and 9 bases from J, with 16 bases between. Germline CDR1 and CDR2: MNHEY and SVGAGI. The CDR3 has 14 amino acids. This CDR3 reads CASKQDRKSSPLHF. CDR3 in DNA: TGTGCCAGCAAACAGGACAGAAAGAGTTCACCCCTCCACTTT.